Following are 10 T cell receptor beta chains from one sample sequenced in a study of vaccination effects on CD4 cells after COVID-19. This table comes from immunoSEQ multiplex PCR, and its TCRdb copy is limited to in-frame clones, with some not included. The sample yields more than 35,000 clones, about 78% seen once. Pools of viral peptides were used by the ViraFEST assay to expand antigen-specific CD4+ T cells ahead of sequencing. On roughly day 10 of culture, CD4+ T cells were separated out. The person had a PCR-confirmed SARS-CoV-2 infection during March to December 2020. Their antigens remain unidentified. The sequences come from CD4+ T cells from PBMCs cultured with HCoV-NL63 spike peptides, collected before COVID-19 vaccination. Every receptor here comes from a human donor who had a prior SARS-CoV-2 infection.

The chain has TRBV7-8 and TRBJ2-2; D gene uncertain. V was clipped by 6 bases and J by 3 bases, with 14 bases between them. The CDR3 is 15 residues long. Germline values: CDR1 SGHVS, CDR2 FQNEAQ. The CDR3 DNA is TGTGCCAGCAGTCCCGATCGAAAGGACACCGGGGAGCTGTTTTTT. As protein: CASSPDRKDTGELFF.

The chain joins TRBV19 to TRBJ2-3; D is unresolved. Germline CDR1 reads LNHDA; CDR2 reads SQIVND (reference sequence). The V gene lost 1 base and the J gene lost 2 bases, with 10 bases spanning the gap. There are 15 residues in the CDR3. In DNA, the CDR3 is TGTGCCAGTAGTATAGGACTTCAGATCACAGATACGCAGTATTTT. Translating it yields CASSIGLQITDTQYF.

The chain is built from TRBV6-5 and TRBJ2-5; a weak D match, TRBD2 (5 bases). Between the trimmed V and J ends, which lost 2 bases and 2 bases, there was a span of 9 bases. The length of the CDR3 is 14 residues. CDR1 MNHEY and CDR2 SVGAGI come from the germline V gene. CDR3 coding DNA: TGTGCCAGCAGTTACAGGCTAGCACAAGAGACCCAGTACTTC. Its protein is CASSYRLAQETQYF.

This clone was counted many times. This chain links TRBV7-9 with TRBJ2-7, with 8 bases matching TRBD1. The CDR3 loop spans 18 amino acids. Trimming at V came to 1 base and at J to 0 bases, leaving 11 bases not matched to a gene. CDR1 is SEHNR, CDR2 FQNEAQ, per germline (reference sequence). The CDR3 DNA follows: TGTGCCAGCAGCTTAGGTACGCGGACAACAGGGGGCTCCTACGAGCAGTACTTC. Translating gives CASSLGTRTTGGSYEQYF.

This rearrangement joins TRBV6-5 to TRBJ2-1, with a tentative D call TRBD1 (5 bases). Trimming stripped 6 bases from V and 5 bases from J, with 11 bases between. The CDR3 spans 13 residues. The germline V gene has CDR1 MNHEY and CDR2 SVGAGI. Here the CDR3 DNA reads TGTGCCAGCAGGGGGCGCGTCAACAATGAGCAGTTCTTC. As protein: CASRGRVNNEQFF.

The chain links TRBV11-2 to TRBJ2-3; D might be TRBD2 (6 bases). Germline V gene lookup returns CDR1 SGHAT and CDR2 FQNNGV. The length of the CDR3 is 15 residues. V was shortened by 0 bases and J by 5 bases, with 12 bases between the two germline ends. The CDR3 is CASSLDRVGGDTQYF. CDR3 nucleotide sequence: TGTGCCAGCAGCTTAGATCGCGTGGGGGGAGATACGCAGTATTTT.

This chain uses TRBV19 with TRBJ1-2; possible D gene TRBD1, 5 bases. CDR1 LNHDA and CDR2 SQIVND come from the germline V gene (reference sequence). V was trimmed by 5 bases and J by 8 bases, leaving 21 bases between them. The CDR3 length is 15 residues. The chain's CDR3 is CASSPRPQGSRGYTF. The CDR3 nucleotides read TGTGCCAGTAGTCCAAGACCTCAGGGAAGTCGAGGCTACACCTTC. The full variable domain, completed using reference TRBV19 and TRBJ1-2, is DGGITQSPKYLFRKEGQNVTLSCEQNLNHDAMYWYRQDPGQGLRLIYYSQIVNDFQKGDIAEGYSVSREKKESFPLTVTSAQKNPTAFYLCASSPRPQGSRGYTFGSGTRLTVV.

The rearrangement links TRBV19 to TRBJ2-3, with 14 bases that match TRBD2. This CDR3 contains 14 residues. Germline V lookup: CDR1 LNHDA, CDR2 SQIVND (reference sequence). J gave up 10 bases and V 5 bases, and 5 bases lay outside the gene matches. The CDR3 spells CASSPGLAGVAQYF. CDR3 sequence (DNA): TGTGCCAGTAGTCCGGGACTAGCGGGAGTGGCGCAGTATTTT.

The chain carries TRBV30 and TRBJ2-3; D is unclear. V was clipped by 0 bases and J by 3 bases, with 16 bases between them. There are 16 residues in the CDR3. Germline V gene data show CDR1 as GTSNPN and CDR2 as SVGIG (reference sequence). The CDR3 spells CAWSVGHRLWTDTQYF. The CDR3 DNA reads TGTGCCTGGAGTGTAGGCCACAGACTGTGGACAGATACGCAGTATTTT.

In its sample, this clone was seen a few times. V gene TRBV7-3 combines with J gene TRBJ1-6; D gene unclear. Trimming removed 3 bases from V and 6 bases from J, with 9 bases in between. The germline V gene encodes CDR1 SGHTA and CDR2 FQGTGA. The CDR3 spans 14 residues. For the CDR3, the DNA is TGTGCCAGCAGCTTGCGGGGAGGTAATTCACCCCTCCACTTT. It is translated as CASSLRGGNSPLHF.